This TCR gamma chain was identified in a study of intestinal T cells in coeliac disease (TCRdb year 2020). Turning to the overall study: Coeliac patients were found to be much younger than controls, with mean ages of about 15 versus 50 years recorded in the TRG cohort. Duodenal biopsies from about 10 coeliac disease patients and about 10 non-coeliac controls were included in the TCR-delta (TRD) cohort. Duodenal biopsies from about 35 coeliac disease patients and 20 to 25 non-coeliac controls made up a second, larger TCR-gamma (TRG) cohort.

V lost 8 bases and J lost 0 bases, and the count of bases not matched to a germline gene is 13. The CDR3 runs 17 amino acids, cysteine and phenylalanine included. Left in the record is the CDR3 DNA by itself, 51 bases read in frame from the first base. The library was prepared using multiplex PCR. The sequencing machine was an Ion Torrent PGM. The LymphoTrack kit, which has primers carrying Illumina adapters, was used to amplify TRG repertoires from roughly 200 ng of biopsy DNA. TRG amplicons were cleaned up with AMPure XP beads, measured on a 2100 Bioanalyzer, and combined in equimolar amounts. TRG libraries were sequenced on an Ion PGM instrument. The paper's processing steps were these. FastX removed reads in which more than 10% of nucleotides fell below the per-patient third-quartile quality score. IMGT/HighV-QUEST was used to align reads in order to assign V, D and J genes, locate CDR3 regions and judge functionality. Sequences were converted to amino acids, and every sequence predicted to be non-functional was removed. CDR3s were broken into kmers both with and without positional annotation, kmer frequencies were analysed by PCA, and samples were clustered using each of the 1023 combinations of PCs 1-10. Classification was validated by leave-one-out cross-validation, in which parameters were re-optimised on the remaining samples each time. Shannon diversity was computed with the vegan R package from repeated random subsamples equal to the lowest read count. With CATT, TCRdb called clones again from the public reads; duplicate DNA rows were later joined. TCRdb, rather than the study authors, made the V and J calls. This sample has around 390 gamma-chain clones in its table, and 44% of those were observed once. The ten largest make up around 47% of the sample.

This clone was counted only a few times. The target of this receptor is not known. There are no base qualities to consult, and no much larger clone falls within one base. For each case, genomic DNA was isolated from ten 5-um FFPE scrolls with the QIAamp DNA FFPE tissue kit. Classification of coeliac disease based on the TCR repertoire was tested using fully anonymised formalin-fixed paraffin-embedded duodenal biopsies that were surplus to diagnostic needs. The controls had upper endoscopy for reflux, dyspepsia or gastritis, and there was no clinical or histological suspicion of coeliac disease in any of the controls. Paper-wide results and their limitations: The coeliac group and the control group were significantly different in age, but an analysis split by age did not give significant classification. Repeated CDR3 amino acid sequences could not be distinguished from PCR duplicates. TRG clustering correctly classified 51 of 54 biopsies (about 94%), with a reported leave-one-out accuracy of approximately 87%. In training, clustering based on TRD kmers put all 22 biopsies in the right class, and the reported leave-one-out accuracy was 91%. FFPE-derived DNA was found to be relatively degraded, and loss of a proportion of TCR sequences in each sample was likely caused by this degradation.

The receptor was isolated from a human donor who served as a control with a normal duodenal biopsy, not a healthy volunteer. The material sequenced was a duodenal biopsy. The receptor chain draws on TRGV10 and TRGJP1. TRGV10 is given ORF status, its function remaining uncertain. In nucleotides, the sequence is TGTGCTGCGTGGGATTATCGTTCGGATACCACTGGTTGGTTCAAGATATTT. The resulting protein is CAAWDYRSDTTGWFKIF.